The source of this T cell receptor beta chain is a study of memory CD4+ T cells and cytomegalovirus serostatus. About the study: Donors were healthy Belgian adults, 9 CMV seropositive and 20 to 25 seronegative. General study findings and limits: The CMV-associated TCR signature appears largely within the CD4+ memory repertoire. CD4+ memory repertoires contained about two fifths of the roughly 150 reported CMV TCRbeta sequences.

As regards this clone: Its target is not known.

The V gene's germline CDR1 is MNHNY and CDR2 SVGAGI (reference sequence). The CDR3 totals 15 residues. Trimming stripped 2 bases from V and 2 bases from J, with 11 bases between. The sort gate was single viable CD3+CD4+CD8-CD45RO+ cells for memory CD4+ T cells. TCRdb's copy holds only in-frame clones and misses some; the assay was immunoSEQ multiplex PCR. This sample has around 63,000 clones, with around three quarters found just once. The chain recombines TRBV6-6 with TRBJ2-3; D possibly corresponds to TRBD1 (6 bases). This TCR derives from an adult in good health and CMV-seronegative. Some clones in this sample may be carry-over from other donors' samples. The sample was memory CD4+ T cells from blood. CDR3 protein: CASSYQGPATDTQYF. CDR3 DNA sequence: TGTGCCAGCAGTTACCAGGGGCCCGCCACAGATACGCAGTATTTT.